These 27 T cell receptor beta chains share one sample of origin, sequenced in a study of shared clonotypes between healthy human individuals. Repertoires were generated with immunoSEQ multiplex PCR, while TCRdb's copy carries only in-frame clones and drops some. This sample has 530,000 or so clones; about 79% occur once, and the top ten carry around an eighth. Sequencing was done on a sample of PBMCs. The receptors originated from a woman aged 35 to 49 in good health. Some clones in this sample may be carry-over from other donors' samples.

This clone appeared once. The rearrangement links TRBV7-8 to TRBJ1-5, with D tentatively TRBD1 (6 bases). V lost 5 bases, J lost 5 bases, and 16 bases lay in between. This CDR3 comprises 15 residues. Per the germline V gene, CDR1 is SGHVS and CDR2 is FQNEAQ. This chain's CDR3 is CASSAWWGGDQPQHF. In DNA form, the CDR3 reads TGTGCCAGCAGCGCCTGGTGGGGGGGCGATCAGCCCCAGCATTTT.

This clone came up a few times. The chain employs TRBV5-6 and TRBJ2-3, with D maybe TRBD2 (6 bases). Germline CDR1 reads SGHDT; CDR2 reads YYEEEE. The CDR3 length is 18 residues. Deletions cut 0 bases from V and 1 base from J, with 18 bases between. CDR3: CASSLERGAGLGTDTQYF. In DNA, the CDR3 is TGTGCCAGCAGCTTGGAAAGGGGCGCGGGACTTGGCACAGATACGCAGTATTTT.

This chain joins TRBV9 and TRBJ2-1; 14 bases are a match to TRBD2. V lost 6 bases and J lost 5; bases outside the gene matches: 4. This CDR3 is built from 15 residues. Germline V gives CDR1 SGDLS, CDR2 YYNGEE. The CDR3 DNA is TGTGCCAGCAAGGGGGGACTAGCGGGAGACAATGAGCAGTTCTTC. Translated: CASKGGLAGDNEQFF.

The chain uses TRBV28 and TRBJ2-2, with D possibly TRBD1 on 5 matching bases. The germline V gene has CDR1 MDHEN and CDR2 SYDVKM. The CDR3 runs to 15 residues. This CDR3 reads CASIKTDRNTGELFF. CDR3 coding DNA: TGTGCTTCAATAAAGACCGACAGAAACACCGGGGAGCTGTTTTTT.

The chain couples TRBV7-9 to TRBJ2-2, with TRBD1 identical over 8 bases. The CDR3 totals 15 residues. Germline trimming cut 5 bases from V and 6 bases from J; bases unmatched to any gene: 8. CDR1 and CDR2 (germline): SEHNR, FQNEAQ (reference sequence). DNA for the CDR3: TGTGCCAGCAGCCCGTGGACAGGGTTCCCCGGGGAGCTGTTTTTT. Translation gives CASSPWTGFPGELFF. Combining the CDR3 with reference TRBV7-9 and TRBJ2-2 gives the whole variable domain DTGVSQNPRHKITKRGQNVTFRCDPISEHNRLYWYRQTLGQGPEFLTYFQNEAQLEKSRLLSDRFSAERPKGSFSTLEIQRTEQGDSAMYLCASSPWTGFPGELFFGEGSRLTVL.

This clone was recorded only once. The same CDR3 also results from other DNA sequences found in this sample. The chain combines TRBV27 with TRBJ2-7; TRBD2 might be the D (6 bases). The V gene lost 6 bases and the J gene lost 4 bases, with 13 bases spanning the gap. The CDR3 sequence is 13 residues long. Germline CDR1 is MNHEY and CDR2 is SMNVEV (reference sequence). Here the CDR3 reads CASRPAGKYEQYF. The CDR3 region has the DNA TGTGCCAGCAGACCCGCGGGGAAATACGAGCAGTACTTC.

This chain uses TRBV29-1 with TRBJ2-5, with 11 bases identical to TRBD2. The CDR3 is 15 residues long. V shed 2 bases, J shed 4 bases, and the junction held 6 bases outside the gene matches. The germline V gene encodes CDR1 SQVTM and CDR2 ANQGSEA. CDR3 in amino acids: CSVETWLAGGETQYF. As DNA, the CDR3 is TGCAGCGTTGAAACGTGGCTAGCGGGAGGAGAGACCCAGTACTTC. Full variable domain (remainder filled in from reference TRBV29-1 and TRBJ2-5): SAVISQKPSRDICQRGTSLTIQCQVDSQVTMMFWYRQQPGQSLTLIATANQGSEATYESGFVIDKFPISRPNLTFSTLTVSNMSPEDSSIYLCSVETWLAGGETQYFGPGTRLLVL.

This chain connects TRBV11-3 to TRBJ2-2; D remains unclear. Between the trimmed V and J ends, which lost 0 bases and 7 bases, there was a span of 6 bases. Germline assignment: CDR1 SGHNT and CDR2 YENEEA. There are 13 residues in the CDR3. The CDR3 protein is CASSLDQNGELFF. The CDR3 DNA is TGTGCCAGCAGCTTAGATCAAAACGGGGAGCTGTTTTTT.

The chain links TRBV10-2 to TRBJ1-1; D might be TRBD1 (5 bases). Per the germline V gene, CDR1 is WSHSY and CDR2 is SAAADI. The CDR3 has 11 residues. With 6 bases removed from V and 8 bases from J, the gap between germline ends came to 10 bases. The CDR3, as DNA: TGCGCCAGCAGCCCGGGACTGGAAGCTTTCTTT. Protein product: CASSPGLEAFF.

V is TRBV5-1 and J is TRBJ1-4; TRBD1 agrees at 9 bases. V gave up 4 bases and J gave up 4 bases; unmatched junction bases: 8. Germline V CDR1 and CDR2: SGHRS, YFSETQ. CDR3 size: 16 residues. The chain's CDR3 is CASSPGQGVYNEKLFF. Written as DNA, the CDR3 is TGCGCCAGCAGCCCGGGACAGGGTGTCTATAATGAAAAACTGTTTTTT.

There are many counts of this clone. The V gene is TRBV28, the J gene TRBJ1-4; 10 nucleotides agree with TRBD1. CDR3 length: 15 amino acids. Germline V gene lookup returns CDR1 MDHEN and CDR2 SYDVKM. The junction had 5 bases not matched to a gene; V was cut back by 3 bases and J by 7 bases. The CDR3 nucleotides are TGTGCCAGCAGTTTCCAGACAGGGGGCGTTGAAAAACTGTTTTTT. This gives the protein CASSFQTGGVEKLFF.

The chain combines TRBV5-1 with TRBJ2-2; 16 bases fit TRBD2. Germline CDR1 is SGHRS and CDR2 is YFSETQ. Unmatched junction bases numbered 4, after V lost 4 bases and J lost 4 bases. This CDR3 contains 17 residues. DNA for the CDR3: TGCGCCAGCAGCGGGACTAGCGGGAGGGCGGTCACCGGGGAGCTGTTTTTT. Translation: CASSGTSGRAVTGELFF.

This clone was counted once. This may come from a read error, since a much larger clone is one base off. The chain combines TRBV5-4 with TRBJ1-1; no clear D. Germline CDR1 is SGHNT and CDR2 is YYREEE (reference sequence). The CDR3 is made up of 11 amino acids. Trimming removed 2 bases at V and 2 bases at J, with 1 base between. CDR3 amino acids: CASSFNTEAFF. Written as DNA, the CDR3 is TGTGCCAGCAGCTTCAACACTGAAGCTTTCTTT.

This chain connects TRBV27 to TRBJ2-2, with 10 bases lining up with TRBD1. The CDR3 sequence is 16 residues long. V was clipped by 5 bases and J by 5 bases; unmatched bases: 8. Germline CDR1 reads MNHEY; CDR2 reads SMNVEV (reference sequence). The CDR3 sequence is CASSPLWTGGTGELFF. DNA of the CDR3: TGTGCCAGCAGTCCGCTCTGGACAGGGGGGACCGGGGAGCTGTTTTTT.

CDR3 protein: CASSPLDRGHFGYTF. CDR3 nucleotides: TGTGCCAGCAGTCCCCTCGACAGGGGGCATTTTGGCTACACCTTC. The chain carries TRBV27 and TRBJ1-2; 10 bases are shared with TRBD1. The germline gives CDR1 MNHEY, CDR2 SMNVEV (reference sequence). After removal of 5 bases from V and 7 bases from J, the junction contained 10 bases not matched to a gene. This CDR3 has 15 residues.

This rearrangement joins TRBV2 to TRBJ2-3, with TRBD2 identical over 7 bases. The V segment lost 6 bases and the J segment 0 bases; nucleotides outside the gene matches: 9. This CDR3 spans 16 amino acids. Germline CDR1 SNHLY, CDR2 FYNNEI. The CDR3, as DNA: TGTGCCAGCAGCGAAATAGCGGGCCCCAGCACAGATACGCAGTATTTT. It codes for CASSEIAGPSTDTQYF. The full variable domain, its missing parts supplied by reference TRBV2 and TRBJ2-3, is EPEVTQTPSHQVTQMGQEVILRCVPISNHLYFYWYRQILGQKVEFLVSFYNNEISEKSEIFDDQFSVERPDGSNFTLKIRSTKLEDSAMYFCASSEIAGPSTDTQYFGPGTRLTVL.

The rearrangement uses TRBV28 and TRBJ2-7; D not resolved. The CDR3 covers 13 residues. The V gene lost 5 bases and the J gene lost 1 base, with 9 bases spanning the gap. Germline CDR1 MDHEN, CDR2 SYDVKM. This CDR3 reads CASSRPQSYEQYF. In DNA, the CDR3 is TGTGCCAGCAGTAGACCCCAATCCTACGAGCAGTACTTC. The full variable domain, completed using reference TRBV28 and TRBJ2-7, is DVKVTQSSRYLVKRTGEKVFLECVQDMDHENMFWYRQDPGLGLRLIYFSYDVKMKEKGDIPEGYSVSREKKERFSLILESASTNQTSMYLCASSRPQSYEQYFGPGTRLTVT.

The chain employs TRBV7-8 and TRBJ2-5, with a possible D match to TRBD2 (5 bases). The J call may not be correct, given that the DNA end is closer to TRBJ2-7. CDR1 and CDR2 (germline): SGHVS, FQNEAQ. This CDR3 spans 15 amino acids. CDR3 sequence (DNA): TGTGCCAGCAGCCCAGTAGCGTATAACTCCTACGAGCAGTACTTC. Amino acid sequence: CASSPVAYNSYEQYF.

This sequence joins TRBV7-2 and TRBJ2-5; 10 nucleotides align to TRBD1. With the DNA end fitting TRBJ2-7 better, the J assignment may be wrong. The CDR3 runs to 16 residues. Per the germline V gene, CDR1 is SGHTA and CDR2 is FQGNSA. DNA for the CDR3: TGTGCCAGCAGCTTATTCGGGACAGGGGTTGACCACGAGCAGTACTTC. Translating it yields CASSLFGTGVDHEQYF.

The genes are TRBV10-2 and TRBJ2-3; 7 nucleotides line up with TRBD2. Germline V gene lookup returns CDR1 WSHSY and CDR2 SAAADI. V lost 7 bases, J lost 0 bases, and 4 bases stayed unmatched. The CDR3 length is 14 residues. Written as DNA, the CDR3 is TGCGCCAGCACCCCAGCGGGGAGCACAGATACGCAGTATTTT. As protein: CASTPAGSTDTQYF.

The CDR3 spells CASSEWWGNTGELFF. The DNA for the CDR3 is TGTGCCAGCAGTGAATGGTGGGGTAACACCGGGGAGCTGTTTTTT. The V call is TRBV6-1, the J call TRBJ2-2; D remains ambiguous. Between the trimmed V and J ends, which lost 2 bases and 2 bases, there was a span of 9 bases. The CDR3 extends over 15 amino acids. Germline values: CDR1 MNHNS, CDR2 SASEGT.

With respect to this clone: Within the sample, other DNA sequences also encode this same CDR3. This chain joins TRBV5-1 and TRBJ2-3; the D is unclear. Germline loops: CDR1 SGHRS, CDR2 YFSETQ. The CDR3 length is 15 residues. V dropped 0 bases and J dropped 3 bases, with 11 bases sitting between them. This CDR3 is CASSLDGSRTDTQYF. DNA of the CDR3: TGCGCCAGCAGCTTGGACGGCTCGAGAACAGATACGCAGTATTTT.

The chain couples TRBV5-1 to TRBJ2-5; D call uncertain. V was cut by 0 bases and J by 5 bases, with 14 bases left in between. Germline-derived CDR1 and CDR2 are SGHRS and YFSETQ. The CDR3 is 15 amino acids. CDR3 in amino acids: CASSLDLGAVETQYF. The CDR3 coding sequence is TGCGCCAGCAGCTTGGATTTGGGCGCCGTGGAGACCCAGTACTTC. The full variable domain, completed using reference TRBV5-1 and TRBJ2-5, is KAGVTQTPRYLIKTRGQQVTLSCSPISGHRSVSWYQQTPGQGLQFLFEYFSETQRNKGNFPGRFSGRQFSNSRSEMNVSTLELGDSALYLCASSLDLGAVETQYFGPGTRLLVL.

The rearrangement links TRBV5-4 to TRBJ2-1, with 9 bases lining up with TRBD1. V dropped 0 bases and J dropped 7; count of bases not matched to a gene: 8. Per the germline V gene, CDR1 is SGHNT and CDR2 is YYREEE (reference sequence). This CDR3 contains 16 residues. As DNA, the CDR3 is TGTGCCAGCAGCTTGGCGGACAGGGGTATAACGAATGAGCAGTTCTTC. Its protein product is CASSLADRGITNEQFF.

The chain recombines TRBV5-4 with TRBJ2-5; TRBD2 agrees at 15 bases. Germline trimming cut 4 bases from V and 4 bases from J; bases unmatched to any gene: 2. The CDR3 has 15 amino acids. Germline values: CDR1 SGHNT, CDR2 YYREEE (reference sequence). The CDR3 loop is CASSRGLAGGETQYF. The CDR3 bases are TGTGCCAGCAGCCGGGGACTAGCGGGAGGAGAGACCCAGTACTTC.

Points on this clone: This same CDR3 is encoded by further DNA sequences in the sample. The chain employs TRBV5-1 and TRBJ2-1; D ambiguous. Germline lookup yields CDR1 SGHRS and CDR2 YFSETQ. V lost 2 bases to trimming and J lost 0 bases, with 6 bases between them. The CDR3 is 14 amino acids. CDR3 residues: CASSFGSSYNEQFF. CDR3 nucleotide sequence: TGCGCCAGCAGCTTCGGGTCCTCCTACAATGAGCAGTTCTTC.

V and J are TRBV2 and TRBJ2-5, with 10 bases matching TRBD2. This CDR3 is built from 16 residues. From germline, CDR1 is SNHLY and CDR2 FYNNEI. V dropped 5 bases and J dropped 4; count of bases not matched to a gene: 10. CDR3 in amino acids: CASSSDSSGRGETQYF. CDR3 DNA sequence: TGTGCCAGCAGTTCAGATTCGAGCGGGAGGGGAGAGACCCAGTACTTC.